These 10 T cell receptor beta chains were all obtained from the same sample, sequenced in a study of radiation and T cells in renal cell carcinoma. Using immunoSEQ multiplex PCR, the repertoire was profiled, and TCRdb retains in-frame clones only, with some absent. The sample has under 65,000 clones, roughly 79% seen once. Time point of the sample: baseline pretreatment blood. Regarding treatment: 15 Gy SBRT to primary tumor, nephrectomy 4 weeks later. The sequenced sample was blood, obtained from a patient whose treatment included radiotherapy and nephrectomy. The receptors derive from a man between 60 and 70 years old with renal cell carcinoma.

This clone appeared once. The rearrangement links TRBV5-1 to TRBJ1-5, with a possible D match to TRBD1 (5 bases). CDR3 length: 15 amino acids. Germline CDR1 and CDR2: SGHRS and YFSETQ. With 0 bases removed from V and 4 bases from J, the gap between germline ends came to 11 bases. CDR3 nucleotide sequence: TGCGCCAGCAGCTTGGGTCTGGGACCGAATCAGCCCCAGCATTTT. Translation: CASSLGLGPNQPQHF.

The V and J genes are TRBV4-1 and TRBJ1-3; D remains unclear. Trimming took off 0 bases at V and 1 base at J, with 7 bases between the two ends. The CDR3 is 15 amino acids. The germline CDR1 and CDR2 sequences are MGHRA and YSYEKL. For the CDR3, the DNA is TGCGCCAGCAGCCAAGATTCGGGTTCTGGAAACACCATATATTTT. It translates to CASSQDSGSGNTIYF.

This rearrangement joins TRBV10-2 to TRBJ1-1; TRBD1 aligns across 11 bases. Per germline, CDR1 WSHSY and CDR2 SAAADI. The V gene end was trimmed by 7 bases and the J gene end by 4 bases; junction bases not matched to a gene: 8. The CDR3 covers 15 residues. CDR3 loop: CASTGQGARSTEAFF. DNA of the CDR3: TGCGCCAGCACAGGACAGGGGGCGAGGAGCACTGAAGCTTTCTTT.

Written as DNA, the CDR3 is TGTGCCAGTAGTAAGGGGACAGGCCCGTTTCAATATGGCTACACCTTC. This translates into CASSKGTGPFQYGYTF. This rearrangement joins TRBV19 to TRBJ1-2, with TRBD1 matching 8 bases. CDR3 length equals 16 residues. V dropped 4 bases and J dropped 5; count of bases not matched to a gene: 12. Per the germline V gene, CDR1 is LNHDA and CDR2 is SQIVND (reference sequence).

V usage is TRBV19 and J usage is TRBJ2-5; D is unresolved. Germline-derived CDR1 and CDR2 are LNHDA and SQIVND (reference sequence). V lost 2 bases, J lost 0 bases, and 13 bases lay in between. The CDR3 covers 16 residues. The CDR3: CASSINYFSYQETQYF. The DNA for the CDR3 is TGTGCCAGTAGTATAAACTATTTCTCGTACCAAGAGACCCAGTACTTC.

The CDR3 is CASSLATGLRGEETQYF. CDR3 in DNA: TGTGCCAGCAGCTTGGCGACGGGACTCCGGGGGGAAGAGACCCAGTACTTC. The chain has TRBV5-6 and TRBJ2-5; 7 bases map to TRBD2. CDR1 is SGHDT and CDR2 is YYEEEE in the germline V gene. J was trimmed by 3 bases and V by 0 bases; bases with no gene match: 11. The CDR3 covers 17 residues. Full variable domain (rest looked up from reference TRBV5-6 and TRBJ2-5): DAGVTQSPTHLIKTRGQQVTLRCSPKSGHDTVSWYQQALGQGPQFIFQYYEEEERQRGNFPDRFSGHQFPNYSSELNVNALLLGDSALYLCASSLATGLRGEETQYFGPGTRLLVL.

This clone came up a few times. The CDR3 DNA is TGTGCCAGCAGCAGATTCTCCGGGACAGGGATTTCCGGGGAGCTGTTTTTT. Translated, it gives CASSRFSGTGISGELFF. The chain has TRBV7-6 and TRBJ2-2, with 9 bases that match TRBD1. The CDR3 extends over 17 amino acids. Germline V CDR1 and CDR2: SGHVS, FNYEAQ. J gave up 6 bases and V 5 bases, and 13 bases lay outside the gene matches.

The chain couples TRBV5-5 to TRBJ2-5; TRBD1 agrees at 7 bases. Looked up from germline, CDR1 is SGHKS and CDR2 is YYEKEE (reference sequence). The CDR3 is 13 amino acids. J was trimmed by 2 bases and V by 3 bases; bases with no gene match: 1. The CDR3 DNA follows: TGTGCCAGCAGCTGGGACAGTCAAGAGACCCAGTACTTC. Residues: CASSWDSQETQYF.

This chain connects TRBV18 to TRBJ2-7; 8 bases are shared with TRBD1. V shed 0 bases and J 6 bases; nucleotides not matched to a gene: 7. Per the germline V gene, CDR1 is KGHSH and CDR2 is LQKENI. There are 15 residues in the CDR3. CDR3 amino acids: CASSPPLGQGREQYF. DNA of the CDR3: TGTGCCAGCTCACCACCGTTAGGACAGGGACGCGAGCAGTACTTC.

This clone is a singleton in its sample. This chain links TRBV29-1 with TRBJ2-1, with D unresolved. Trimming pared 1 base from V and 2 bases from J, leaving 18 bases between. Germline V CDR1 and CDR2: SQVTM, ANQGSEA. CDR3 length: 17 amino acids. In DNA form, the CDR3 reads TGCAGCGTTGAAGCCGAAACCTCCTCTAGGACCTACAATGAGCAGTTCTTC. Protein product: CSVEAETSSRTYNEQFF.